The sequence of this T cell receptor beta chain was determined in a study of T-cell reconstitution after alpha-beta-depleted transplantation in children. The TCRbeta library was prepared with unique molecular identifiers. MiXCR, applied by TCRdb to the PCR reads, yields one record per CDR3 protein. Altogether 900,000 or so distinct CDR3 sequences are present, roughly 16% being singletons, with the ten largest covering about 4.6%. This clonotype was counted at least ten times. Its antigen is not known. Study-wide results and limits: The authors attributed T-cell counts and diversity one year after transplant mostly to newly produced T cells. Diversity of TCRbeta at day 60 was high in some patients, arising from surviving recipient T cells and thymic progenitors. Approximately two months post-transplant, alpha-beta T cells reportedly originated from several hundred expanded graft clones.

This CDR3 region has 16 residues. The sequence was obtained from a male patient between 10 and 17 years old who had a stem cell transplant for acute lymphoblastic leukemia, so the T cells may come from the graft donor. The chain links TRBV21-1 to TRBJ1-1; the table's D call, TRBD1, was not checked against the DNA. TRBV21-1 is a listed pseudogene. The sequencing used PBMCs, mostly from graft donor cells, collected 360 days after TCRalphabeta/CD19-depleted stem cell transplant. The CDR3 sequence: CASSKTSRVWKTEAFF. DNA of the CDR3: TGTGCCAGCAGCAAAACCTCCCGGGTATGGAAAACTGAAGCTTTCTTT.